The present TCR beta chain was sequenced within a study of T cell responses to AZD1222 COVID-19 vaccine. This table comes from immunoSEQ multiplex PCR, and its TCRdb copy is limited to in-frame clones, with some not included. The sample has 100,000 or so clones; roughly 90% are singletons. Germline V gives CDR1 SQVTM, CDR2 ANQGSEA. Trimming took 3 bases from V and 0 from J; bases not matched to a gene: 2. This CDR3 region has 15 residues. This clone came up once. The chain links TRBV29-1 to TRBJ2-6; 7 bases agree with TRBD1. Specimen: peripheral blood, collected on day 0 of AZD1222 vaccination. The origin of this receptor is an adult in good health. CDR3 sequence (DNA): TGCAGCGTTGACAGACAGGGCTCTGGGGCCAACGTCCTGACTTTC. It translates to CSVDRQGSGANVLTF. Looking up the rest from reference TRBV29-1 and TRBJ2-6 gives the full variable domain: SAVISQKPSRDICQRGTSLTIQCQVDSQVTMMFWYRQQPGQSLTLIATANQGSEATYESGFVIDKFPISRPNLTFSTLTVSNMSPEDSSIYLCSVDRQGSGANVLTFGAGSRLTVL.